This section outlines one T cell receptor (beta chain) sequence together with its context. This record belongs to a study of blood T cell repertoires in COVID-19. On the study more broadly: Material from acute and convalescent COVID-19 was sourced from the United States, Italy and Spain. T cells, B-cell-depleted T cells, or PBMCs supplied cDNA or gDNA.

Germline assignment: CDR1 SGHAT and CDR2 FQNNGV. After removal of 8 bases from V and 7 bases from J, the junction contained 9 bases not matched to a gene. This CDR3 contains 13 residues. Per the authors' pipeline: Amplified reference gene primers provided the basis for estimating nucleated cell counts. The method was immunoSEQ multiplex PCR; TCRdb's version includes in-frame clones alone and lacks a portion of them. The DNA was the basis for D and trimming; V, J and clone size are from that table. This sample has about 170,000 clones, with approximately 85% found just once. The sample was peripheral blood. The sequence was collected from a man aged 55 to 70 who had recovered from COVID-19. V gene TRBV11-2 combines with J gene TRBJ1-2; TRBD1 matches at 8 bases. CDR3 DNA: TGTGCCAGCCACGGGACAGGAATGGGTGGCTACACCTTC. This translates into CASHGTGMGGYTF. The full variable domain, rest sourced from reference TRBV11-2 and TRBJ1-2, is EAGVAQSPRYKIIEKRQSVAFWCNPISGHATLYWYQQILGQGPKLLIQFQNNGVVDDSQLPKDRFSAERLKGVDSTLKIQPAKLEDSAVYLCASHGTGMGGYTFGSGTRLTVV.